The next 8 T cell receptor beta chains were all read from a single sample in a study of CD8 T cells in Susac syndrome. It was with random hexamers that 0.5 to 1 ug RNA was reverse transcribed. MiXCR, run by TCRdb on the immunoSEQ multiplex PCR reads, gives a single entry per CDR3 protein. The profile shows some 63,000 distinct CDR3 sequences, over 85% of them singletons. Material for sequencing was CD8+ T cells from PBMCs. All receptors come from a human donor with multiple sclerosis.

V and J are TRBV29-1 and TRBJ1-1; D gene uncertain. The CDR3 consists of 14 residues. Germline assignment: CDR1 SQVTM and CDR2 ANQGSEA. V was shortened by 4 bases and J by 0 bases, with 12 bases between the two germline ends. This CDR3 reads CSVAGTTLNTEAFF. CDR3 coding DNA: TGCAGCGTTGCGGGTACGACTTTGAACACTGAAGCTTTCTTT.

V gene TRBV7-8 combines with J gene TRBJ1-6; a possible D gene is TRBD1 (5 bases). Trimming removed 6 bases at V and 10 bases at J, with 19 bases between. The germline V gene has CDR1 SGHVS and CDR2 FQNEAQ. CDR3 length: 15 amino acids. CDR3 sequence: CASRPGPDLGSPLHF. CDR3 DNA sequence: TGTGCCAGCAGGCCGGGACCCGACCTAGGATCACCCCTCCACTTT.

The rearrangement links TRBV2 to TRBJ2-1, with D perhaps TRBD2 (6 bases). The CDR3 is made up of 14 amino acids. CDR1 and CDR2 from the germline V gene are SNHLY and FYNNEI. V was clipped by 8 bases and J by 10 bases, with 21 bases between them. This chain's CDR3 is CASRGGENVGEQFF. The CDR3 DNA is TGTGCCAGCCGGGGCGGGGAAAACGTGGGGGAGCAGTTCTTC.

The chain combines TRBV20-1 with TRBJ1-5; D not certain. V lost 7 bases to trimming and J lost 4 bases, with 14 bases between them. Germline lookup yields CDR1 DFQATT and CDR2 SNEGSKA (reference sequence). The CDR3 length is 13 residues. The CDR3 spells CSVGLSRNQPQHF. Written as DNA, the CDR3 is TGCAGTGTAGGGCTATCCAGGAATCAGCCCCAGCATTTT.

This rearrangement joins TRBV28 to TRBJ2-1; D is unresolved. V lost 7 bases, J lost 0 bases, and 10 bases lay in between. Germline V gives CDR1 MDHEN, CDR2 SYDVKM. There are 14 residues in the CDR3. The CDR3 region has the DNA TGTGCCAGCACCCTTCGAGACTCCTACAATGAGCAGTTCTTC. Translation gives CASTLRDSYNEQFF.

The V gene is TRBV3-1, the J gene TRBJ2-7; TRBD1 is a possible D gene (6 bases). V shed 8 bases and J shed 1 base, with 12 bases lying between them. Germline CDR1 and CDR2: LGHDT and YNNKEL (reference sequence). This CDR3 is 13 amino acids long. The CDR3 loop is CASRAGVSYEQYF. The CDR3 coding sequence is TGTGCCAGCCGGGCAGGGGTGTCCTACGAGCAGTACTTC.

This clonotype was seen only once. CDR3 region: CSARASASQETQYF. The CDR3 DNA follows: TGCAGCGCCCGGGCGTCGGCTTCCCAAGAGACCCAGTACTTC. The J gene is TRBJ2-5, the V gene TRBV29-1, with D uncertain. The CDR3 has 14 residues. V was clipped by 7 bases and J by 1 base, with 16 bases between them. The V gene's germline CDR1 is SQVTM and CDR2 ANQGSEA. Together with reference TRBV29-1 and TRBJ2-5, the CDR3 gives the full variable domain: SAVISQKPSRDICQRGTSLTIQCQVDSQVTMMFWYRQQPGQSLTLIATANQGSEATYESGFVIDKFPISRPNLTFSTLTVSNMSPEDSSIYLCSARASASQETQYFGPGTRLLVL.

The chain is built from TRBV29-1 and TRBJ2-7; possible D gene TRBD1, 5 bases. V was clipped by 1 base and J by 6 bases, with 10 bases between them. The CDR3 has 12 residues. The germline V gene encodes CDR1 SQVTM and CDR2 ANQGSEA. CDR3 nucleotides: TGCAGCGTTGAAGCACAGGCTGGCGAGCAGTACTTC. The encoded protein is CSVEAQAGEQYF.